A single sample gave rise to the 17 T cell receptor beta chains below, sequenced in a study of regulatory T cells in long-lasting Graves disease. Noted time point: newly diagnosed GD, antithyroid drugs for less than 3 months. Researchers made the TCR library from RNA that was extracted from PBMCs. Relying on iRepertoire HTBI primers and Arm-PCR of CDR3 regions, the team built TCR beta libraries. TCRdb independently ran MiXCR on the multiplex PCR reads; one entry per CDR3 protein. In the table there are fewer than 350,000 distinct CDR3 sequences, 15% to 20% of which are singletons. Sequencing was performed on peripheral blood mononuclear cells (PBMCs), taken at new diagnosis, from a patient treated with antithyroid drugs. Source of these receptors: a female donor with Graves disease.

In its sample, this clonotype was seen many times. This CDR3 reads CAWSTRTSYNEQFF. CDR3 bases: TGTGCCTGGAGTACAAGGACTAGCTACAATGAGCAGTTCTTC. The chain combines TRBV30 with TRBJ2-1; 7 bases agree with TRBD2. Germline assignment: CDR1 GTSNPN and CDR2 SVGIG (reference sequence). Trimming removed 2 bases from V and 3 bases from J; junction bases left unmatched: 4. This CDR3 spans 14 amino acids. Based on the CDR3 plus reference TRBV30 and TRBJ2-1, the full variable domain is SQTIHQWPATLVQPVGSPLSLECTVEGTSNPNLYWYRQAAGRGLQLLFYSVGIGQISSEVPQNLSASRPQDRQFILSSKKLLLSDSGFYLCAWSTRTSYNEQFFGPGTRLTVL.

This clonotype was seen many times. The V call is TRBV7-2, the J call TRBJ2-2, with D hard to call. Germline V gives CDR1 SGHTA, CDR2 FQGNSA. The CDR3 length is 15 residues. Trimming took 4 bases from V and 4 from J, leaving 13 bases between them. CDR3 coding DNA: TGTGCCAGCAGCTCCGTCTCCGCAGGCACCGGGGAGCTGTTTTTT. Translated, it gives CASSSVSAGTGELFF.

CDR3 bases: TGTGCCACCAGTGATTCTTTAGCGGACTCCTACAATGAGCAGTTCTTC. Translated, it gives CATSDSLADSYNEQFF. V is TRBV24-1 and J is TRBJ2-1; a weak D match, TRBD2 (6 bases). Germline V gene data show CDR1 as KGHDR and CDR2 as SFDVKD. With 2 bases removed from V and 0 bases from J, the gap between germline ends came to 10 bases. The CDR3 covers 16 residues.

The chain is built from TRBV7-8 and TRBJ2-3, with 10 positions matching TRBD2. The J call may not be correct, given that the DNA end is closer to TRBJ2-5. The germline V gene has CDR1 SGHVS and CDR2 FQNEAQ. The CDR3 has 15 residues. The CDR3 DNA is TGTGCCAGTAGTACCCTAGCGGGAGTGCCAGAGACCCAGTACTTC. Protein sequence: CASSTLAGVPETQYF.

This clonotype appeared a few times. The V and J genes are TRBV6-5 and TRBJ2-1; the D is unclear. The CDR3 runs 15 residues. Trimming removed 4 bases at V and 8 bases at J, with 18 bases between. The germline gives CDR1 MNHEY, CDR2 SVGAGI. The CDR3 region is CASSSPGGPRDEQFF. Written as DNA, the CDR3 is TGTGCCAGCAGTTCCCCTGGCGGACCACGGGATGAGCAGTTCTTC.

This clonotype was detected many times. The genes are TRBV5-1 and TRBJ2-1; 10 bases line up with TRBD1. The ends lost 3 bases at V and 6 bases at J; junction bases unmatched: 9. This CDR3 has 16 amino acids. Germline V lookup: CDR1 SGHRS, CDR2 YFSETQ. The DNA of the CDR3 is TGCGCCAGCAGCTATCATCCGGGACAGGGGACCAATGAGCAGTTCTTC. This sequence encodes CASSYHPGQGTNEQFF.

On this clonotype itself: A far larger clone is one nucleotide away, so this likely arose from a read error. This chain connects TRBV2 to TRBJ2-5; D not certain. From germline, CDR1 is SNHLY and CDR2 FYNNEI. With 6 bases removed from V and 11 bases from J, the gap between germline ends came to 28 bases. The CDR3 covers 16 residues. The CDR3 sequence is CASSPLSRSPYNEQYF. Here the CDR3 DNA reads TGTGCCAGCAGCCCCCTTTCTCGGAGCCCCTACAATGAGCAGTACTTC.

Regarding this clonotype: A far larger clone is only one base removed, so a read error is likely. This CDR3 is CASSEDTDTQYF. CDR3 bases: TGTGCCAGCAGTGAAGACACAGATACGCAGTATTTT. The chain links TRBV2 to TRBJ2-3; D remains unclear. Per germline, CDR1 SNHLY and CDR2 FYNNEI. The CDR3 sequence is 12 residues long. V lost 1 base and J 2 bases, leaving 1 base between the germline ends.

This chain uses TRBV5-5 with TRBJ1-5; weak D call: TRBD1 (5 bases). This CDR3 is 15 amino acids long. The ends were cut back, 1 base at V and 2 bases at J, with 10 bases in the middle. Per germline, CDR1 SGHKS and CDR2 YYEKEE (reference sequence). Written as DNA, the CDR3 is TGTGCCAGCAGCTTGACGGGGCTTGGCAATCAGCCCCAGCATTTT. It yields the protein CASSLTGLGNQPQHF.

This clonotype occurred many times. V and J are TRBV28 and TRBJ1-5; 8 positions match TRBD1. J gave up 7 bases and V 8 bases, and 10 bases lay outside the gene matches. CDR1 is MDHEN and CDR2 is SYDVKM in the germline V gene. The CDR3 runs 14 residues. The CDR3 nucleotides are TGTGCCAGCGCCCGACAGGGGTTTGGACAGCCCCAGCATTTT. Translated, it gives CASARQGFGQPQHF. Complete variable domain (other parts from reference TRBV28 and TRBJ1-5): DVKVTQSSRYLVKRTGEKVFLECVQDMDHENMFWYRQDPGLGLRLIYFSYDVKMKEKGDIPEGYSVSREKKERFSLILESASTNQTSMYLCASARQGFGQPQHFGDGTRLSIL.

This clonotype was counted a single time. This CDR3 fails to terminate in the conserved phenylalanine or tryptophan, so it likely reflects a read error. J is TRBJ2-1 and V is TRBV7-2; perhaps D is TRBD1 or TRBD2 (6 bases each). The V end was cut by 3 bases, the J end by 2 bases, with 14 bases between. This CDR3 has 16 amino acids. CDR1 and CDR2 from the germline V gene are SGHTA and FQGNSA. CDR3 region: CASSFRGTPTYNEQFL. Here the CDR3 DNA reads TGTGCCAGCAGCTTCCGCGGGACACCTACCTACAATGAGCAGTTCTTA.

This clonotype showed up many times. The rearrangement uses TRBV5-1 and TRBJ2-5, with 9 bases aligning to TRBD2. Losses at the gene ends were 7 bases for V and 1 base for J; bases not matched to a gene: 8. This CDR3 region has 15 residues. Germline V gene sequence: CDR1 SGHRS, CDR2 YFSETQ. The CDR3 loop is CASDVSGRSQETQYF. The CDR3 bases are TGCGCCAGCGACGTGAGCGGGAGGTCCCAAGAGACCCAGTACTTC.

This sequence joins TRBV4-1 and TRBJ2-1, with 7 bases fitting TRBD2. The CDR3 runs to 15 residues. J gave up 6 bases and V 0 bases, and 5 bases lay outside the gene matches. Germline CDR1 reads MGHRA; CDR2 reads YSYEKL. CDR3 DNA: TGCGCCAGCAGCCAAGAAGGGCTAGCGGTCAATGAGCAGTTCTTC. This encodes CASSQEGLAVNEQFF.

This clonotype was picked up a small number of times. This rearrangement joins TRBV20-1 to TRBJ1-1; 8 nucleotides align to TRBD1. The CDR3 is 15 amino acids. CDR1 is DFQATT, CDR2 SNEGSKA, per germline (reference sequence). V was pared by 6 bases and J by 1 base, with 10 bases of the junction left unmatched. The CDR3 loop is CSAEGTGSRNTEAFF. The CDR3 DNA follows: TGCAGTGCCGAGGGGACAGGCTCAAGGAACACTGAAGCTTTCTTT.

This clonotype was picked up many times. This rearrangement joins TRBV30 to TRBJ1-5, with 10 bases fitting TRBD1. Germline V gene lookup returns CDR1 GTSNPN and CDR2 SVGIG (reference sequence). The CDR3 is 14 amino acids. V lost 4 bases, J lost 6 bases, and 6 bases stayed unmatched. The chain's CDR3 is CAWTQGQGFQPQHF. As DNA, the CDR3 is TGTGCCTGGACTCAGGGACAGGGGTTTCAGCCCCAGCATTTT. The variable domain in full, with the rest retrieved from reference TRBV30 and TRBJ1-5, is SQTIHQWPATLVQPVGSPLSLECTVEGTSNPNLYWYRQAAGRGLQLLFYSVGIGQISSEVPQNLSASRPQDRQFILSSKKLLLSDSGFYLCAWTQGQGFQPQHFGDGTRLSIL.

This clonotype was observed a few times. The gene calls are TRBV20-1 and TRBJ2-1; 9 nucleotides line up with TRBD2. The length of the CDR3 is 15 residues. J lost 6 bases, V lost 0 bases, and 6 bases had no gene match. CDR1 and CDR2 from the germline V gene are DFQATT and SNEGSKA (reference sequence). The CDR3 DNA follows: TGCAGTGCTAGAGATCTAGCGGGGAGGACCAATGAGCAGTTCTTC. This gives the protein CSARDLAGRTNEQFF.

The chain joins TRBV30 to TRBJ2-2, with 7 bases fitting TRBD1. This CDR3 is 14 amino acids long. V dropped 8 bases and J dropped 0; count of bases not matched to a gene: 6. Germline V gene lookup returns CDR1 GTSNPN and CDR2 SVGIG (reference sequence). In DNA form, the CDR3 reads TGTGCCGCCCCGGACAGGCCGAACACCGGGGAGCTGTTTTTT. Its translation is CAAPDRPNTGELFF.